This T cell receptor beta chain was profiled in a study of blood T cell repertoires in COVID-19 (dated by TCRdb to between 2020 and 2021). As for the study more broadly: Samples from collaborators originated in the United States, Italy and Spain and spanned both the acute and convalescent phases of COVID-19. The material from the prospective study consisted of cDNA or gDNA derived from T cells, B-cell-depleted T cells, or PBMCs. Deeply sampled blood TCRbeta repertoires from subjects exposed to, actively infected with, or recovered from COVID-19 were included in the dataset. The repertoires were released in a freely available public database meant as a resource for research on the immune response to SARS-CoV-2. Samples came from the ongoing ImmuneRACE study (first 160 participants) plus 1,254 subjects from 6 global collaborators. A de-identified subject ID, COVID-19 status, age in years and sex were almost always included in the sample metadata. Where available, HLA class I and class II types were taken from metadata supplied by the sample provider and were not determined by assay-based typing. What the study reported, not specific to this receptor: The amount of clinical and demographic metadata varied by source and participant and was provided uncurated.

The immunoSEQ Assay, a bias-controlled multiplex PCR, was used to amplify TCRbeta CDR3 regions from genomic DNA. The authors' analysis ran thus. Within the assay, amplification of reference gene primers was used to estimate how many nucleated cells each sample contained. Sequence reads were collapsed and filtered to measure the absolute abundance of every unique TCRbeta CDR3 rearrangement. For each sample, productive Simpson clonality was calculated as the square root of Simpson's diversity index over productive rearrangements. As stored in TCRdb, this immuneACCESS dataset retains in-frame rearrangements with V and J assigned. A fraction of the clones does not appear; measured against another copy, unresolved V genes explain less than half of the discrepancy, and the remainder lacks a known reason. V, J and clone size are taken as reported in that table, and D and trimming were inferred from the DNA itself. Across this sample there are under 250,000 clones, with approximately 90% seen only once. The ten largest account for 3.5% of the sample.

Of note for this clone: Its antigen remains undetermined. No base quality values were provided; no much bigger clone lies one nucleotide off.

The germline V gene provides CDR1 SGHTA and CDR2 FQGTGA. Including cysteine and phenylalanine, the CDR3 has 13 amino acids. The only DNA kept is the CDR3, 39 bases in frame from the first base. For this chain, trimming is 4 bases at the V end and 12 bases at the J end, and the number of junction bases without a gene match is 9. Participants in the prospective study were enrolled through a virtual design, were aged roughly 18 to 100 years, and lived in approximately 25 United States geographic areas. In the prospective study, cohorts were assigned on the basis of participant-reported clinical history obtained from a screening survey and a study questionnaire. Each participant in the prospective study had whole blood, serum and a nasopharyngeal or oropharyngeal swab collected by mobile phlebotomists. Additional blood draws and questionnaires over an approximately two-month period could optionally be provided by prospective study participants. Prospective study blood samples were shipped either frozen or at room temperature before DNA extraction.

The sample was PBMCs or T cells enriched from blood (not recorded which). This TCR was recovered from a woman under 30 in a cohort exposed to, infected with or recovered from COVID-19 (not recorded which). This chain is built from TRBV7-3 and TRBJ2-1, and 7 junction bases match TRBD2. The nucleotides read TGTGCCAGCAGCTCCCCTGGGGGGGAGGGGCAGTTCTTC. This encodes CASSSPGGEGQFF.